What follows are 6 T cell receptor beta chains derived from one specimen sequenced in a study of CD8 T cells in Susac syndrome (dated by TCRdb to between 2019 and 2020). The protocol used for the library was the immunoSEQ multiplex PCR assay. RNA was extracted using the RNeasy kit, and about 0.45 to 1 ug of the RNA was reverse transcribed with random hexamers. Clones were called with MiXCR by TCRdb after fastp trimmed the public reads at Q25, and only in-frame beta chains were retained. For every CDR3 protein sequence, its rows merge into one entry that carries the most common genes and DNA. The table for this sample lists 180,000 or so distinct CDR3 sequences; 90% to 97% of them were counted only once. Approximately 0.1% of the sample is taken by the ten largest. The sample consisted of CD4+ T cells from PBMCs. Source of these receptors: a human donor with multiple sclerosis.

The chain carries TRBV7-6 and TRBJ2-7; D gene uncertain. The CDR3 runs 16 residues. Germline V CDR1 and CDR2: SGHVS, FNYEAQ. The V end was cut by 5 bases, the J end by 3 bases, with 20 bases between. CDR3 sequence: CASSLSNTYAFYEQYF. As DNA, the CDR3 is TGTGCCAGCAGCCTATCCAACACCTACGCCTTCTACGAGCAGTACTTC.

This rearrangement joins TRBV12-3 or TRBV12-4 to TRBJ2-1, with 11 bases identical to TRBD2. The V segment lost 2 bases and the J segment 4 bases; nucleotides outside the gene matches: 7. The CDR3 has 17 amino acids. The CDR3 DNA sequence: TGTGCCAGCAGTTTACCGAGACTAGCGGGGACTTACAATGAGCAGTTCTTC. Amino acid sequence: CASSLPRLAGTYNEQFF.

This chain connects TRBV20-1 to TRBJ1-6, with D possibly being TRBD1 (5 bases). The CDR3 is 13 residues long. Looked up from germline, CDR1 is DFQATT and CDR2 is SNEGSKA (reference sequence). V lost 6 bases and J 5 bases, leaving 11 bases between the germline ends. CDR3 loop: CSASGLNNSPLHF. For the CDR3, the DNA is TGCAGTGCGTCGGGACTTAATAATTCACCCCTCCACTTT.

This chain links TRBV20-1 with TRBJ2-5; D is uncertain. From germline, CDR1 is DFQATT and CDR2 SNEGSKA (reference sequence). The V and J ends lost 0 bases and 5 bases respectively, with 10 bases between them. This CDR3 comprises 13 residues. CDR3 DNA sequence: TGCAGTGCTAGAGATAGAGCTGGGGAGACCCAGTACTTC. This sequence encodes CSARDRAGETQYF.

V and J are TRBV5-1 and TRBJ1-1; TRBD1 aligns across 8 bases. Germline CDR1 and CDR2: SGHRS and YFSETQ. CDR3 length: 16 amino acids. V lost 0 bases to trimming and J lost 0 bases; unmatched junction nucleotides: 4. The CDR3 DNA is TGCGCCAGCAGCTTGGGACAGGGGCTGATGAACACTGAAGCTTTCTTT. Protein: CASSLGQGLMNTEAFF.

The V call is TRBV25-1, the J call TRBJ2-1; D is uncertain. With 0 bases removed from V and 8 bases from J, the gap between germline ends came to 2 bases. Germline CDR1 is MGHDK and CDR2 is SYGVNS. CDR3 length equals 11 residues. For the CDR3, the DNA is TGTGCCAGCAGTGAATATTATGAGCAGTTCTTC. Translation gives CASSEYYEQFF.